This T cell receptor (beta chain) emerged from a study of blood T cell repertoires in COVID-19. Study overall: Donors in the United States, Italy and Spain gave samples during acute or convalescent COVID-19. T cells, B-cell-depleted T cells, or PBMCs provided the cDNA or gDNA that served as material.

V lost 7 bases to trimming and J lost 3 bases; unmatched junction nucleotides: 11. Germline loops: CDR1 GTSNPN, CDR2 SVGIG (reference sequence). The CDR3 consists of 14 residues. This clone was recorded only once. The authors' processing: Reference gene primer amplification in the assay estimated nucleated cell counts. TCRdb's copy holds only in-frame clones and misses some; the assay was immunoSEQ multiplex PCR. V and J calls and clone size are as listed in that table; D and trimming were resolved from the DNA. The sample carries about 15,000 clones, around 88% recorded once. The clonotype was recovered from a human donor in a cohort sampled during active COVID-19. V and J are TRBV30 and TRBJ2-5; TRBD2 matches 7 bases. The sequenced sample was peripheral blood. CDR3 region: CAFPSGTGKETQYF. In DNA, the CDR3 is TGTGCCTTCCCCAGCGGGACTGGGAAAGAGACCCAGTACTTC.